This is a list of T cell receptor beta chains from one sample in a study of cytomegalovirus exposure and HLA in healthy donors. Generated by immunoSEQ multiplex PCR, the TCRdb table keeps only in-frame clones and is missing some. Listed are over 45,000 clones; 2% to 2.5% falls within the top ten. What was sequenced was PBMCs. The receptors stem from a woman in her forties in good health and CMV-seronegative. The CDR3 runs from the conserved cysteine through the conserved F or W. A D gene is named only where the DNA matches it firmly.

TRBV5-1	TRBJ2-7	14	TRBD1	TGCGCCAGCAGCCTAGGGACAGGGGAGTACGAGCAGTACTTC	CASSLGTGEYEQYF
TRBV4-2	TRBJ2-4	15	-	TGTGCCAGCAGCCAAGAAAGGGAACAGGGCGGCATTCAGTACTTC	CASSQEREQGGIQYF
TRBV4-2	TRBJ1-1	14	-	TGTGCCAGCAGCCAAGTGGACGGGAGCACTGAAGCTTTCTTT	CASSQVDGSTEAFF
TRBV5-1	TRBJ2-1	16	TRBD2	TGCGCCAGCAGCTTGCTAGGCGGACTAGCGGTCTATGAGCAGTTCTTC	CASSLLGGLAVYEQFF
TRBV5-1	TRBJ2-7	14	-	TGCGCCAGCAGCTTGGGGGGCCTAGAAGACGAGCAGTACTTC	CASSLGGLEDEQYF
TRBV4-3	TRBJ2-2	16	TRBD1	TGCGCCAGCAGCCAAGCGACAGGGGCGAACACCGGGGAGCTGTTTTTT	CASSQATGANTGELFF
TRBV28	TRBJ1-4	15	-	TGTGCCAGCAGTTTATGGGGGGGGAGGCAGGGAAAACTGTTTTTT	CASSLWGGRQGKLFF
TRBV11-2	TRBJ1-3	14	-	TGTGCCAGCAGCTTCTCACACTCTGGAAACACCATATATTTT	CASSFSHSGNTIYF
TRBV4-3	TRBJ1-2	14	-	TGCGCCAGCAGCCAAGAAAACAGCCTCTATGGCTACACCTTC	CASSQENSLYGYTF
TRBV2	TRBJ1-3	14	-	TGTGCCAGCAGTATTCAGGGCTCTGGAAACACCATATATTTT	CASSIQGSGNTIYF
TRBV7-9	TRBJ2-3	12	-	TGTGCCAGCAGCTTAGATCAGGATACGCAGTATTTT	CASSLDQDTQYF
TRBV5-4	TRBJ1-2	13	-	TGTGCCAGCAGCTTGGACAGAGAATATGGCTACACCTTC	CASSLDREYGYTF
TRBV30	TRBJ2-6	17	TRBD1	TGTGCCTGGAGTATGGGGGACAGTTACTCTGGGGCCAACGTCCTGACTTTC	CAWSMGDSYSGANVLTF
TRBV6-6	TRBJ1-1	15	-	TGTGCCAGCAGTTTTCAGGGGACCCCCAGCACTGAAGCTTTCTTT	CASSFQGTPSTEAFF
TRBV9	TRBJ2-1	19	TRBD2	TGTGCCAGCAGCGTAGCGGGTAGCGGGGGGTCGAGCTCCGACAATGAGCAGTTCTTC	CASSVAGSGGSSSDNEQFF
TRBV4-2	TRBJ2-7	15	TRBD2	TGTGCCAGCAGCCAAGAAGATAGCGGGAGTTACGAGCAGTACTTC	CASSQEDSGSYEQYF
TRBV6-5	TRBJ2-1	13	-	TGTGCCAGCAGTTACTCCCGGGACAATGAGCAGTTCTTC	CASSYSRDNEQFF
TRBV27	TRBJ1-1	14	TRBD1	TGTGCCAGCAGTTTCTGGGACAGAGGGACTGAAGCTTTCTTT	CASSFWDRGTEAFF
TRBV9	TRBJ2-1	16	TRBD2	TGTGCCAGCAGCAAGGGCCTACGGGAGGGCCGAGGTGAGCAGTTCTTC	CASSKGLREGRGEQFF
TRBV5-6	TRBJ1-5	15	-	TGTGCCAGCAGCTTGCTAACAGGAGACAATCAGCCCCAGCATTTT	CASSLLTGDNQPQHF
TRBV10-3	TRBJ1-1	14	-	TGTGCCATCAGTGAGTCGAGAGGGCTGGGTGAAGCTTTCTTT	CAISESRGLGEAFF